Each of the 31 T cell receptor beta chains below was sequenced from the same sample in a study of T-cell memory formation after mild COVID-19. TCRdb fed the 5' RACE reads into MiXCR, producing one record per CDR3 protein. The data show about 13,000 distinct CDR3 sequences, 15% to 20% seen once. Sequencing was done on a sample of PBMCs or a T cell subset sorted from them (not recorded which). These receptors came from a young man who had mild COVID-19 (a few samples of this study predate the infection). Cell type and time point are not known.

This clonotype was observed a few times. The CDR3 sequence is CASSQINGTSRPKEQFF. Written as DNA, the CDR3 is TGTGCCAGCAGCCAAATCAACGGGACCTCCCGCCCCAAGGAGCAGTTCTTC. The chain uses TRBV3-1 and TRBJ2-1, with D perhaps assigned TRBD1 or TRBD2 (5 bases each). CDR1 is LGHDT, CDR2 YNNKEL, per germline (reference sequence). The V and J ends lost 2 bases and 10 bases respectively, with 24 bases between them. The CDR3 has 17 residues.

This rearrangement joins TRBV5-1 to TRBJ2-6; no definite D call. The CDR3 has 16 amino acids. CDR1 is SGHRS and CDR2 is YFSETQ in the germline V gene. Trimming removed 1 base from V and 0 bases from J, with 8 bases in between. The CDR3 protein is CASSLKAISGANVLTF. As DNA, the CDR3 is TGCGCCAGCAGCTTGAAAGCAATCTCTGGGGCCAACGTCCTGACTTTC.

This clonotype has more than one count but fewer than ten. The chain recombines TRBV5-5 with TRBJ2-7; possible D gene TRBD1, 5 bases. Trimming shortened V by 0 bases and J by 4 bases, and 8 bases separated the two germline ends. The CDR3 spans 13 residues. Germline assignment: CDR1 SGHKS and CDR2 YYEKEE (reference sequence). The CDR3 DNA is TGTGCCAGCAGCTTGGCAGGGTGGTACGAGCAGTACGTC. This codes for CASSLAGWYEQYV.

This clonotype showed up many times. The J gene is TRBJ2-5, the V gene TRBV6-2 or TRBV6-3; D is possibly TRBD1 (5 bases). The CDR3 is 16 amino acids. The V end was cut by 3 bases, the J end by 2 bases, with 16 bases between. Germline CDR1 MNHEY, CDR2 SVGEGT. DNA for the CDR3: TGTGCCAGCAGTTATTTTCCCCGACAGATTCAAGAGACCCAGTACTTC. Its translation: CASSYFPRQIQETQYF.

This clonotype appeared many times. V gene TRBV7-9 combines with J gene TRBJ2-3, with 7 bases matching TRBD1. Germline V gene lookup returns CDR1 SEHNR and CDR2 FQNEAQ (reference sequence). The CDR3 consists of 15 residues. The V and J ends lost 5 bases and 3 bases, in that order; junction bases with no gene match: 8. The CDR3 is CASSQHGTVTDTQYF. The CDR3 DNA reads as TGTGCCAGCAGCCAACACGGGACAGTTACAGATACGCAGTATTTT.

This clonotype showed up many times. The J gene is TRBJ2-3, the V gene TRBV21-1; no DNA check was done on the table's D call, TRBD2. TRBV21-1 is recorded as a pseudogene. CDR3 length: 16 amino acids. The CDR3 coding sequence is TGTGCCAACCCGGGGGCCCTAGCGGGGGAAACAGATACGCAGTATTTT. Its protein product is CANPGALAGETDTQYF.

This clonotype appeared many times. The rearrangement uses TRBV7-2 and TRBJ2-7; D remains ambiguous. Trimming left V 8 bases short and J 2 bases short, with 16 bases between. The CDR3 runs to 14 residues. Germline CDR1 is SGHTA and CDR2 is FQGNSA. This CDR3 is CASAFSGPTYEQYF. DNA of the CDR3: TGTGCCAGCGCCTTTTCCGGGCCCACCTACGAGCAGTACTTC.

This clonotype occurred many times. The V gene is TRBV7-2, the J gene TRBJ1-5, with no clear D. The germline V and J ends were trimmed by 1 base and 5 bases, with 9 bases remaining between them. CDR1 and CDR2 (germline): SGHTA, FQGNSA. This CDR3 has 14 residues. CDR3 DNA sequence: TGTGCCAGCAGCTTAGGGAATTGGGATCAGCCCCAGCATTTT. The encoded protein is CASSLGNWDQPQHF.

The chain joins TRBV19 to TRBJ2-1; perhaps TRBD2 as D (5 bases). Germline V lookup: CDR1 LNHDA, CDR2 SQIVND (reference sequence). The CDR3 spans 14 residues. Deletions cut 5 bases from V and 5 bases from J, with 13 bases between. CDR3 amino acids: CASSEFLANNEQFF. CDR3 nucleotide sequence: TGTGCCAGTAGTGAGTTCCTAGCCAACAATGAGCAGTTCTTC.

This clonotype was picked up many times. The chain uses TRBV6-2 or TRBV6-3 and TRBJ2-7; D is possibly TRBD2 (6 bases). Germline-derived CDR1 and CDR2 are MNHEY and SVGEGT. Trimming took 7 bases from V and 2 from J, leaving 15 bases between them. The CDR3 totals 14 residues. The CDR3 reads CASTHGRGTYEQYF. As DNA, the CDR3 is TGTGCCAGCACCCACGGGCGGGGTACCTACGAGCAGTACTTC.

The V and J genes are TRBV27 and TRBJ1-6; 7 bases fit TRBD1. CDR1 is MNHEY, CDR2 SMNVEV, per germline (reference sequence). Losses at the gene ends were 5 bases for V and 7 bases for J; bases not matched to a gene: 8. The CDR3 length is 15 residues. CDR3 sequence: CASSPLTGNNSPLHF. The CDR3 region has the DNA TGTGCCAGCAGTCCGTTGACAGGGAACAATTCACCCCTCCACTTT.

This clonotype was seen a handful of times. The V gene is TRBV27, the J gene TRBJ1-2; D remains ambiguous. V dropped 7 bases and J dropped 7 bases, with 7 bases sitting between them. The CDR3 extends over 10 amino acids. Germline loops: CDR1 MNHEY, CDR2 SMNVEV (reference sequence). CDR3 nucleotide sequence: TGTGCCAGCATGTCGGCTGGCTACACCTTC. Translating gives CASMSAGYTF.

This clonotype occurred a few times. This chain uses TRBV27 with TRBJ2-3, with D unclear. This CDR3 is built from 14 residues. V lost 8 bases, J lost 3 bases, and 15 bases lay in between. CDR1 is MNHEY and CDR2 is SMNVEV in the germline V gene (reference sequence). CDR3 DNA sequence: TGTGCCAGCCGTGCCGTCCGGGTAACAGATACGCAGTATTTT. It is translated as CASRAVRVTDTQYF.

This clonotype showed up many times. The V call is TRBV12-3 or TRBV12-4, the J call TRBJ2-3; no firm D call. This CDR3 is 15 amino acids long. With 0 bases removed from V and 0 bases from J, the gap between germline ends came to 7 bases. In nucleotides, the CDR3 is TGTGCCAGCAGTTTAGCGGTCAGAAGCACAGATACGCAGTATTTT. The encoded protein is CASSLAVRSTDTQYF.

The sample holds many counts of this clonotype. The chain has TRBV7-2 and TRBJ1-1; 7 bases map to TRBD1. CDR3 length: 12 amino acids. V trimming: 5 bases; J trimming: 9 bases; junction bases outside the gene matches: 6. The V gene's germline CDR1 is SGHTA and CDR2 FQGNSA. The CDR3, as DNA: TGTGCCAGCAGCACAGACAGGGCGAAAGCTTTCTTT. Its protein is CASSTDRAKAFF.

V gene TRBV9 combines with J gene TRBJ1-6, with TRBD1 as a possible D gene (6 bases). The CDR3 has 13 residues. V dropped 2 bases and J dropped 7 bases, with 7 bases sitting between them. Germline V gene lookup returns CDR1 SGDLS and CDR2 YYNGEE. CDR3: CASSVDRNSPLHF. The CDR3 DNA reads TGTGCCAGCAGCGTCGACAGGAATTCACCCCTCCACTTT.

This clonotype was counted a few times. The genes are TRBV4-1 and TRBJ2-1, with TRBD2 identical over 8 bases. The CDR3 loop spans 17 amino acids. V shed 3 bases and J 4 bases; nucleotides not matched to a gene: 11. In germline, CDR1 is MGHRA, CDR2 YSYEKL. CDR3: CASSHGVARGGYNEQFF. The CDR3 bases are TGCGCCAGCAGCCATGGGGTCGCTCGGGGGGGATACAATGAGCAGTTCTTC.

At least ten counts were recorded for this clonotype. The rearrangement joins TRBV29-1 to TRBJ1-1, with unresolved D. CDR3 length: 14 amino acids. Trimming cost V 2 bases and J 0 bases, with 10 bases left between them. The V gene's germline CDR1 is SQVTM and CDR2 ANQGSEA. In DNA, the CDR3 is TGCAGCGTTGAATCAGGAGAAGTGAACACTGAAGCTTTCTTT. Translation: CSVESGEVNTEAFF.

The chain combines TRBV7-9 with TRBJ2-3, with D hard to call. The germline CDR1 and CDR2 sequences are SEHNR and FQNEAQ (reference sequence). The length of the CDR3 is 12 residues. The germline V and J ends were trimmed by 8 bases and 2 bases, with 8 bases remaining between them. CDR3 residues: CASGRVTDTQYF. The CDR3 DNA follows: TGTGCCAGCGGCAGAGTCACAGATACGCAGTATTTT.

This sequence joins TRBV27 and TRBJ2-7; tentatively, D is TRBD1 (5 bases). Trimming pared 6 bases from V and 2 bases from J, leaving 17 bases between. The germline CDR1 and CDR2 sequences are MNHEY and SMNVEV (reference sequence). This CDR3 spans 15 amino acids. The CDR3 reads CASSPRAGSPYEQYV. The CDR3 nucleotides read TGTGCCAGCAGCCCCAGGGCAGGCAGTCCCTACGAGCAGTACGTC.

This chain joins TRBV4-1 and TRBJ1-1, with TRBD1 as a possible D gene (6 bases). The CDR3 sequence is 13 residues long. Trimming stripped 7 bases from V and 5 bases from J, with 14 bases between. The germline CDR1 and CDR2 sequences are MGHRA and YSYEKL. The DNA for the CDR3 is TGCGCCAGCAACACAGGGAGGAGAACTGAAGCTTTCTTT. Its translation: CASNTGRRTEAFF.

The chain employs TRBV7-8 and TRBJ2-6, with 9 bases lining up with TRBD1. The CDR3 is 19 amino acids. Germline CDR1 and CDR2: SGHVS and FQNEAQ. V trimming: 1 base; J trimming: 4 bases; junction bases outside the gene matches: 11. The CDR3 region is CASSLETGGIWLGANVLTF. In DNA form, the CDR3 reads TGTGCCAGCAGCTTAGAGACAGGGGGAATTTGGCTAGGGGCCAACGTCCTGACTTTC.

This clonotype was found a few times. The chain joins TRBV7-8 to TRBJ1-1, with TRBD1 matching 8 bases. The CDR3 sequence is 16 residues long. CDR1 is SGHVS, CDR2 FQNEAQ, per germline. The J segment lost 3 bases and the V segment lost 4 bases, leaving 10 bases of the junction unmatched. CDR3 in DNA: TGTGCCAGCAGCTCGTCAACAGGGGGGATTGACACTGAAGCTTTCTTT. Translated: CASSSSTGGIDTEAFF.

In its sample, this clonotype was seen many times. The chain joins TRBV20-1 to TRBJ2-1; unclear D gene. Looked up from germline, CDR1 is DFQATT and CDR2 is SNEGSKA (reference sequence). The CDR3 totals 17 residues. The V gene lost 0 bases and the J gene lost 2 bases, with 17 bases spanning the gap. The CDR3 is CSARDAADWGTYNEQFF. CDR3 DNA sequence: TGCAGTGCTAGAGATGCCGCTGATTGGGGTACCTACAATGAGCAGTTCTTC.

The chain has TRBV15 and TRBJ1-4; TRBD1 aligns across 7 bases. The CDR3 sequence is 17 residues long. CDR1 is LNHNV, CDR2 YYDKDF, per germline (reference sequence). Trimming at V came to 3 bases and at J to 7 bases, leaving 14 bases not matched to a gene. The CDR3 here is CATSSELPGQLGEKLFF. The CDR3 coding sequence is TGTGCCACCAGCAGTGAACTTCCGGGACAGCTAGGTGAAAAACTGTTTTTT. Using reference TRBV15 and TRBJ1-4 for the parts outside the CDR3, the full variable domain is DAMVIQNPRYQVTQFGKPVTLSCSQTLNHNVMYWYQQKSSQAPKLLFHYYDKDFNNEADTPDNFQSRRPNTSFCFLDIRSPGLGDTAMYLCATSSELPGQLGEKLFFGSGTQLSVL.

V is TRBV6-2 or TRBV6-3 and J is TRBJ2-1, with 16 bases lining up with TRBD2. Germline CDR1 is MNHEY and CDR2 is SVGEGT. The CDR3 totals 19 residues. Unmatched junction bases numbered 9, after V lost 1 base and J lost 6 bases. DNA of the CDR3: TGTGCCAGCAGTTACTTTGGGACTAGCGGGGGGGCCCGGCGCAATGAGCAGTTCTTC. The encoded protein is CASSYFGTSGGARRNEQFF.

This clonotype has ten or more counts. The chain combines TRBV27 with TRBJ2-7; D perhaps matches TRBD1 (6 bases). From germline, CDR1 is MNHEY and CDR2 SMNVEV (reference sequence). The CDR3 is 13 amino acids. Trimming cost V 5 bases and J 4 bases, with 12 bases left between them. The CDR3 reads CASSRTELYEQYF. The CDR3 DNA follows: TGTGCCAGCAGTCGGACAGAGTTGTACGAGCAGTACTTC.

This clonotype was found many times. This sequence joins TRBV10-2 and TRBJ2-2, with TRBD1 identical over 9 bases. CDR3 length: 16 residues. Trimming took 5 bases from V and 1 from J; bases not matched to a gene: 5. Germline CDR1 reads WSHSY; CDR2 reads SAAADI. The CDR3 nucleotides are TGCGCCAGCAGTCTATGGACAGGGGTGAACACCGGGGAGCTGTTTTTT. It yields the protein CASSLWTGVNTGELFF.

The rearrangement joins TRBV12-3 or TRBV12-4 to TRBJ2-4; possible D gene TRBD1, 6 bases. Trimming took off 2 bases at V and 9 bases at J, with 11 bases between the two ends. This CDR3 comprises 13 residues. Here the CDR3 reads CASSLSQGSIQYF. For the CDR3, the DNA is TGTGCCAGCAGTTTATCGCAGGGGAGCATTCAGTACTTC.

At least ten counts were recorded for this clonotype. This rearrangement joins TRBV7-9 to TRBJ2-6, with no clear D. Germline V lookup: CDR1 SEHNR, CDR2 FQNEAQ (reference sequence). V shed 0 bases and J shed 1 base, with 13 bases lying between them. The CDR3 is made up of 18 amino acids. DNA of the CDR3: TGTGCCAGCAGCTTAGCCGACTTGCGCTGGTCTGGGGCCAACGTCCTGACTTTC. Protein product: CASSLADLRWSGANVLTF.

This clonotype was seen ten or more times. The chain carries TRBV11-2 and TRBJ2-7; 7 nucleotides line up with TRBD1. J was trimmed by 2 bases and V by 5 bases; bases with no gene match: 12. The CDR3 has 16 residues. CDR1 and CDR2 from the germline V gene are SGHAT and FQNNGV. The CDR3 spells CASSLDGQERTYEQYF. The DNA for the CDR3 is TGTGCCAGCAGCCTGGACGGACAGGAACGAACCTACGAGCAGTACTTC.